This is a list of T cell receptor beta chains from one sample in a study of PD-L1 blockade in urothelial cancer. The assay was immunoSEQ multiplex PCR, and TCRdb's table has in-frame clones only and misses some. The sample has 85,000 to 100,000 clones, roughly 84% seen once. Material: PBMCs, obtained around atezolizumab (anti-PD-L1) treatment. The receptors originated from a man in his 60s with urothelial cancer. Both conserved end residues are part of each CDR3. D genes are given only for firm matches. Some rows have no size entry. The others give once, few or many, or a class for an expanded clone.

j_call clone_size v_call d_call cdr3_nt cdr3_aa
TRBJ2-5 - TRBV11-3 - TGTGCCAGCAGCTTAATTGGCGGGATCCAAGAGACCCAGTACTTC CASSLIGGIQETQYF
TRBJ1-2 - TRBV4-3 - TGCGCCAGCAGCCAAGGGCTACGGGGGATCAACTATGGCTACACCTTC CASSQGLRGINYGYTF
TRBJ2-2 - TRBV18 TRBD1 TGTGCCAGCTCTCAACAGGGGGCGGACACCGGGGAGCTGTTTTTT CASSQQGADTGELFF
TRBJ2-3 - TRBV15 - TGTGCCACCAGCAGAGCATCGGAACCGGACTTTTTT CATSRASEPDFF
TRBJ2-3 - TRBV5-1 TRBD1 TGCGCCAGCAGCCCCAGACAGGGGGTCACAGATACGCAGTATTTT CASSPRQGVTDTQYF
TRBJ2-1 - TRBV5-4 - TGTGCCAGCAGCAACCATTTCAGGGCGGACAATGAGCAGTTCTTC CASSNHFRADNEQFF
TRBJ2-7 - TRBV10-2 TRBD2 TGCGCCAGCAGTTATAGCGGGAGAGGGGGCGAGCAGTACTTC CASSYSGRGGEQYF
TRBJ2-7 - TRBV28 TRBD1 TGTGCCAGCAGTTCCCCCACCTGGACAGGGGGCGGCGAGCAGTACTTC CASSSPTWTGGGEQYF
TRBJ2-2 once TRBV10-3 - TGTGCCATCAGTGAACTTGTGAAAGCGAACACCGGGGAGCTGTTTTTT CAISELVKANTGELFF
TRBJ2-7 - TRBV6-1 TRBD2 TGTGCCAGCAGTGGGTTGGGACTAGCGGGTGCCGAGCAGTACTTC CASSGLGLAGAEQYF
TRBJ1-3 - TRBV20-1 - TGCAGTGCGGCCTCTGGAAACACCATATATTTT CSAASGNTIYF
TRBJ1-5 - TRBV7-8 TRBD1 TGTGCCAGCAGCTTAGGGTATAAACGGGACAGGGATGGCAATCAGCCCCAGCATTTT CASSLGYKRDRDGNQPQHF
TRBJ1-2 - TRBV19 - TGTGCCAGTCTTCGAAGGGAGGCTAACTATGGCTACACCTTC CASLRREANYGYTF
TRBJ2-2 - TRBV19 TRBD2 TGTGCCAGTAGAACTACAGCGGGGGTCACCGGGGAGCTGTTTTTT CASRTTAGVTGELFF
TRBJ2-7 - TRBV19 TRBD2 TGTGCCAGTAGTATAGACAGTGGGACTATCTCCTACGAGCAGTACTTC CASSIDSGTISYEQYF
TRBJ2-6 - TRBV4-2 - TGTGCCAGCAGCCAAGAACGCGGCGTCCTGACTTTC CASSQERGVLTF
TRBJ2-7 - TRBV7-8 - TGTGCCAGCAGCTTCGTCTCCTACGAGCAGTACTTC CASSFVSYEQYF
TRBJ1-4 - TRBV11-2 - TGTGCCAGCAGCGTACAGGGTTCTGAAAAACTGTTTTTT CASSVQGSEKLFF
TRBJ2-1 - TRBV7-3 TRBD2 TGTGCCAGCAGTTCACTCTTACTAGCGGGCGGGGACGGGCCCCCCAATGAGCAGTTCTTC CASSSLLLAGGDGPPNEQFF